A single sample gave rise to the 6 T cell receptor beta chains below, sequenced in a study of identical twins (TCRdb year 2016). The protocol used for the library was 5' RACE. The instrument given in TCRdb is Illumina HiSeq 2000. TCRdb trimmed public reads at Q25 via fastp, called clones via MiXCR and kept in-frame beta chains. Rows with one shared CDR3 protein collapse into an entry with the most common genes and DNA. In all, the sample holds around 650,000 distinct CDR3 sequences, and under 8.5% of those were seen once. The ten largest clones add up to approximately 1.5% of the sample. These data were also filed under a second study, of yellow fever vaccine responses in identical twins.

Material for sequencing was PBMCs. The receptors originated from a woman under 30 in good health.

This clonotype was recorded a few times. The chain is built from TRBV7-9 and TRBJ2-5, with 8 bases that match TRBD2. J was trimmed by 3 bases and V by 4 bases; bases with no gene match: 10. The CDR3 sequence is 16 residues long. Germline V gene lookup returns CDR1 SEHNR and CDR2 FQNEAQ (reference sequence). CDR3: CASSSPGGPGEETQYF. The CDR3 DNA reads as TGTGCCAGCAGCTCCCCGGGAGGGCCCGGGGAAGAGACCCAGTACTTC.

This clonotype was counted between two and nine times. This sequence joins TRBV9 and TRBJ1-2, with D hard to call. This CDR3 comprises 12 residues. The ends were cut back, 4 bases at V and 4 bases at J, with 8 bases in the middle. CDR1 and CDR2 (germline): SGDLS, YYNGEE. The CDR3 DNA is TGTGCCAGCAGCACCCGGGCCTATGGCTACACCTTC. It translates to CASSTRAYGYTF.

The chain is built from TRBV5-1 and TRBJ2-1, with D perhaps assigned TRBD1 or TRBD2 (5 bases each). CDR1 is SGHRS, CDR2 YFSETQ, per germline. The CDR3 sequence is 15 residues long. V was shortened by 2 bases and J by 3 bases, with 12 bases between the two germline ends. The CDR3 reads CASSFTGPYYNEQFF. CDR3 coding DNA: TGCGCCAGCAGCTTTACGGGACCTTACTACAATGAGCAGTTCTTC.

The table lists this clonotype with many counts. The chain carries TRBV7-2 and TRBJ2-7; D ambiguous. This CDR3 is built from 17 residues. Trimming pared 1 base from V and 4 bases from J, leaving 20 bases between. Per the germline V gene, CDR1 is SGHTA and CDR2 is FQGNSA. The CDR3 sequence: CASSLGPPTRVRYEQYF. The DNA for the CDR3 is TGTGCCAGCAGCTTAGGTCCCCCAACGAGAGTTAGGTACGAGCAGTACTTC.

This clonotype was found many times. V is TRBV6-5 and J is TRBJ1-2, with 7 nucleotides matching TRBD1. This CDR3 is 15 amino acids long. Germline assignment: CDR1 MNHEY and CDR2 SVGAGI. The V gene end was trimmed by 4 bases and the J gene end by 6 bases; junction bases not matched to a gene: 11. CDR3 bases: TGTGCCAGCAGTTTACGGAAGACAGGGTGGGATGGCTACACCTTC. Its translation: CASSLRKTGWDGYTF.

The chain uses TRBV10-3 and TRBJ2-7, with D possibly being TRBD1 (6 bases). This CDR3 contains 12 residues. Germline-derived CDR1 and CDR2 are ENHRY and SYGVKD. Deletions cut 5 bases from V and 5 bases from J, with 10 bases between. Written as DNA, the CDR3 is TGTGCCATCAGTACAGGGAAGAACGAGCAGTACTTC. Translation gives CAISTGKNEQYF.